These 11 T cell receptor beta chains were sequenced from one sample in a study of Ad26.COV2.S vaccination and SARS-CoV-2 variants. Specified treatment: around 19 received Ad26.COV2.S at low or high dose, single or two shots; 5 received placebo; per-sample allocation not given. After the first vaccine or placebo injection, samples were drawn on day 63. Measured with immunoSEQ multiplex PCR; TCRdb has only the in-frame clones, and not every one. The sample contains 250,000 or so clones, about 83% of which appear only once. The sample here was peripheral blood, taken in a trial of Ad26.COV2.S vaccine versus placebo. The receptors originated from a person aged 18-60 years who received the Ad26.COV2.S COVID-19 vaccine or a placebo.

The gene calls are TRBV27 and TRBJ1-1; 7 nucleotides line up with TRBD1. Germline-derived CDR1 and CDR2 are MNHEY and SMNVEV (reference sequence). Germline trimming cut 6 bases from V and 11 bases from J; bases unmatched to any gene: 12. The CDR3 contains 13 residues. The CDR3 sequence is CASRLPGQGEAFF. For the CDR3, the DNA is TGTGCCAGCAGGCTACCGGGCCAGGGGGAGGCTTTCTTT.

V usage is TRBV5-6 and J usage is TRBJ2-1; perhaps TRBD1 as D (5 bases). This CDR3 region has 14 residues. Germline V lookup: CDR1 SGHDT, CDR2 YYEEEE. The V gene lost 0 bases and the J gene lost 8 bases, with 12 bases spanning the gap. The CDR3 is CASSLDAREDEQFF. The CDR3, as DNA: TGTGCCAGCAGCTTGGATGCCAGGGAAGATGAGCAGTTCTTC.

This sequence joins TRBV6-5 and TRBJ1-2, with TRBD1 matching 7 bases. Germline loops: CDR1 MNHEY, CDR2 SVGAGI. The J segment lost 2 bases and the V segment lost 5 bases, leaving 2 bases of the junction unmatched. The CDR3 extends over 13 amino acids. The CDR3 coding sequence is TGTGCCAGCAGTCAGACAGGGAACTATGGCTACACCTTC. This codes for CASSQTGNYGYTF.

This chain links TRBV29-1 with TRBJ1-3; possible D gene TRBD1, 5 bases. The V end was cut by 0 bases, the J end by 0 bases, with 15 bases between. The CDR3 is made up of 17 amino acids. Germline V gives CDR1 SQVTM, CDR2 ANQGSEA. The CDR3 region is CSVEEGRGFDSGNTIYF. CDR3 DNA: TGCAGCGTTGAAGAGGGGCGTGGATTCGACTCTGGAAACACCATATATTTT.

The gene calls are TRBV18 and TRBJ1-1, with D uncertain. This CDR3 spans 15 amino acids. Looked up from germline, CDR1 is KGHSH and CDR2 is LQKENI. Trimming left V 3 bases short and J 0 bases short, with 11 bases between. CDR3 protein: CASSPAGNMNTEAFF. The CDR3 DNA follows: TGTGCCAGCTCACCGGCGGGGAACATGAACACTGAAGCTTTCTTT.

The rearrangement uses TRBV28 and TRBJ2-5; no clear D. Trimming stripped 5 bases from V and 5 bases from J, with 9 bases between. The CDR3 runs 12 residues. CDR1 is MDHEN, CDR2 SYDVKM, per germline. CDR3 nucleotide sequence: TGTGCCAGCAGTCCCCCGGAGGAGACCCAGTACTTC. Its translation is CASSPPEETQYF.

This clone was found once. The chain couples TRBV2 to TRBJ1-1; TRBD1 might be the D (6 bases). V was shortened by 4 bases and J by 0 bases, with 18 bases between the two germline ends. This CDR3 region has 17 residues. CDR1 and CDR2 (germline): SNHLY, FYNNEI. CDR3: CASSGGVDRTLNTEAFF. Here the CDR3 DNA reads TGTGCCAGCAGTGGGGGGGTGGACAGAACTCTGAACACTGAAGCTTTCTTT.

The chain carries TRBV16 and TRBJ1-1, with 8 nucleotides matching TRBD1. The ends lost 0 bases at V and 5 bases at J; junction bases unmatched: 5. There are 15 residues in the CDR3. Germline loops: CDR1 KGHSY, CDR2 FQNENV. The CDR3 DNA reads as TGTGCCAGCAGCCAATCCCGCAGGGGGCGGACTGAAGCTTTCTTT. Protein product: CASSQSRRGRTEAFF.

This clone was detected only once. J is TRBJ1-4 and V is TRBV6-2 or TRBV6-3, with 8 bases identical to TRBD1. Losses at the gene ends were 5 bases for V and 8 bases for J; bases not matched to a gene: 13. The CDR3 consists of 16 residues. Germline-derived CDR1 and CDR2 are MNHEY and SVGEGT. DNA of the CDR3: TGTGCCAGCAGTCGGGACAGGTGGGCCTTATACGAAAAACTGTTTTTT. Translation gives CASSRDRWALYEKLFF.

V gene TRBV25-1 combines with J gene TRBJ1-4, with TRBD1 matching over 7 bases. CDR1 is MGHDK and CDR2 is SYGVNS in the germline V gene. The CDR3 is 17 residues long. With V trimmed by 1 base and J by 8 bases, 13 bases remained unmatched. The CDR3 DNA is TGTGCCAGCAGTGAATTGGAGTGGACAGGTGGAGGGGAAAAACTGTTTTTT. This encodes CASSELEWTGGGEKLFF.

This chain connects TRBV12-3 or TRBV12-4 to TRBJ2-1; 7 bases are a match to TRBD1. Trimming removed 6 bases from V and 9 bases from J; junction bases left unmatched: 8. This CDR3 has 13 residues. The CDR3 spells CASSPGGSSEQFF. For the CDR3, the DNA is TGTGCCAGCAGCCCAGGGGGATCAAGTGAGCAGTTCTTC.